This entry features one TCR beta chain sequence. Its matching antigen is unknown. V shed 5 bases and J 1 base; nucleotides not matched to a gene: 1. Germline CDR1 GTSNPN, CDR2 SVGIG (reference sequence). The CDR3 loop spans 12 amino acids. No infections or other immune events were documented during collection. Libraries were prepared by immunoSEQ multiplex PCR; TCRdb keeps only in-frame clonotypes and omits some of them. The table lists about 130,000 clones, 70% to 90% of them singletons, with less than 10% in the top ten. The record originates from a study of identifying expanded T cells in peripheral blood. The study, taken as a whole, reports: About 1.2 clones differed between technical replicates, versus approximately 17 and 20 over time. Variance in clone template counts between approximately 2-week samples significantly increased with total template count across all healthy donors.

The sequence derives from a person between 18 and 70 years old in good health. The V gene is TRBV30, the J gene TRBJ1-1, with 7 bases fitting TRBD1. The specimen was blood. CDR3 in amino acids: CAWDRENTEAFF. CDR3 DNA sequence: TGTGCCTGGGACAGGGAGAACACTGAAGCTTTCTTT. The full variable domain, with the rest looked up from reference TRBV30 and TRBJ1-1, is SQTIHQWPATLVQPVGSPLSLECTVEGTSNPNLYWYRQAAGRGLQLLFYSVGIGQISSEVPQNLSASRPQDRQFILSSKKLLLSDSGFYLCAWDRENTEAFFGQGTRLTVV.